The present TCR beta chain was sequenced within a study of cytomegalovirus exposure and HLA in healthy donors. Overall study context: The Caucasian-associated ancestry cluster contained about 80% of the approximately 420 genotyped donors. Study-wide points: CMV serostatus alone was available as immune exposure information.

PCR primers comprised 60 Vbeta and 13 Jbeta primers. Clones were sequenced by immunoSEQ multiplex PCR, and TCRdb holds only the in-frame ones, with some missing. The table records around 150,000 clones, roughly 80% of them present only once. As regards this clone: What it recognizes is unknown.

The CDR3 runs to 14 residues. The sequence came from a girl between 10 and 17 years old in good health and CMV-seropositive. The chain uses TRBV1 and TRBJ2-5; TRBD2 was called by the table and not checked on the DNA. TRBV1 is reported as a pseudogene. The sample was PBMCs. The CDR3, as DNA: TGCACCCCATTACTAGCGGGGGATCAAGAGACCCAGTACTTC. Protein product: CTPLLAGDQETQYF.